The 30 T cell receptor beta chains listed next were all sequenced from one sample in a study of cytotoxic CD8 clonotypes in ibrutinib-treated CLL. Only in-frame clones appear in the TCRdb table, and some are missing; sequencing was by immunoSEQ multiplex PCR. The sample has around 300,000 clones, roughly 80% seen once; the top ten hold over 5%. Specimen: PBMCs, collected before ibrutinib treatment. These receptors were collected from a human donor with chronic lymphocytic leukemia.

This chain links TRBV7-6 with TRBJ2-7; 9 nucleotides agree with TRBD1. J was trimmed by 6 bases and V by 4 bases; bases with no gene match: 7. The CDR3 loop spans 14 amino acids. CDR1 and CDR2 from the germline V gene are SGHVS and FNYEAQ. The CDR3 is CASSSKGQGFEQYF. The CDR3 DNA is TGTGCCAGCAGCTCGAAGGGACAGGGTTTCGAGCAGTACTTC. Full variable domain (remainder filled in from reference TRBV7-6 and TRBJ2-7): GAGVSQSPRYKVTKRGQDVALRCDPISGHVSLYWYRQALGQGPEFLTYFNYEAQQDKSGLPNDRFSAERPEGSISTLTIQRTEQRDSAMYRCASSSKGQGFEQYFGPGTRLTVT.

The chain uses TRBV9 and TRBJ1-1; 7 bases line up with TRBD1. After removal of 0 bases from V and 8 bases from J, the junction contained 1 base not matched to a gene. Germline V lookup: CDR1 SGDLS, CDR2 YYNGEE. This CDR3 is built from 12 residues. CDR3 sequence: CASSVGDREAFF. The DNA for the CDR3 is TGTGCCAGCAGCGTAGGGGACAGAGAAGCTTTCTTT.

The rearrangement uses TRBV4-1 and TRBJ1-2; D possibly corresponds to TRBD1 (5 bases). Germline lookup yields CDR1 MGHRA and CDR2 YSYEKL. The CDR3 loop spans 13 amino acids. Between the trimmed V and J ends, which lost 0 bases and 8 bases, there was a span of 10 bases. The CDR3 nucleotides read TGCGCCAGCAGCCAAGAGGGGGGAGGAGGCTACACCTTC. Encoded protein: CASSQEGGGGYTF.

The CDR3 bases are TGTGCCAGCAGCGTAGCTACGGTCCCCACAGATACGCAGTATTTT. Translation gives CASSVATVPTDTQYF. This chain joins TRBV9 and TRBJ2-3, with D hard to call. Germline CDR1 reads SGDLS; CDR2 reads YYNGEE. The CDR3 has 15 residues. Deletions cut 0 bases from V and 2 bases from J, with 10 bases between.

This chain joins TRBV19 and TRBJ2-1; TRBD2 matches 7 bases. The CDR3 is 15 amino acids. Trimming removed 6 bases from V and 0 bases from J; junction bases left unmatched: 5. Germline loops: CDR1 LNHDA, CDR2 SQIVND (reference sequence). The DNA of the CDR3 is TGTGCCAGTAGACGTCTAGCGGACTCCTACAATGAGCAGTTCTTC. It translates to CASRRLADSYNEQFF.

This sequence joins TRBV11-3 and TRBJ2-1; TRBD2 matches at 7 bases. Unmatched junction bases numbered 10, after V lost 5 bases and J lost 6 bases. Germline V gives CDR1 SGHNT, CDR2 YENEEA. The CDR3 has 15 amino acids. The CDR3 DNA reads as TGTGCCAGCAGCCCGCCGGGACTATCTAGCAATGAGCAGTTCTTC. It codes for CASSPPGLSSNEQFF.

The CDR3 nucleotides read TGTGCCAGCAGGCTAGTACAGGGCCCTACGCAGCAGTACTTC. Encoded protein: CASRLVQGPTQQYF. V and J are TRBV2 and TRBJ2-7; maybe TRBD1 (6 bases). The CDR3 length is 14 residues. The ends were cut back, 6 bases at V and 8 bases at J, with 20 bases in the middle. Germline CDR1 SNHLY, CDR2 FYNNEI. The full variable domain, in which reference TRBV2 and TRBJ2-7 provide the parts outside the CDR3, is EPEVTQTPSHQVTQMGQEVILRCVPISNHLYFYWYRQILGQKVEFLVSFYNNEISEKSEIFDDQFSVERPDGSNFTLKIRSTKLEDSAMYFCASRLVQGPTQQYFGPGTRLTVT.

The chain employs TRBV9 and TRBJ2-7; D not certain. CDR1 is SGDLS and CDR2 is YYNGEE in the germline V gene. CDR3 length: 13 amino acids. Trimming left V 0 bases short and J 2 bases short, with 6 bases between. CDR3 DNA: TGTGCCAGCAGCGTAGATGCGGCCTACGAGCAGTACTTC. Translating gives CASSVDAAYEQYF.

The rearrangement links TRBV6-1 to TRBJ1-5; possibly TRBD1 for D (6 bases). The germline CDR1 and CDR2 sequences are MNHNS and SASEGT. There are 14 residues in the CDR3. V lost 1 base to trimming and J lost 7 bases, with 11 bases between them. CDR3: CASSEDRVRQPQHF. In nucleotides, the CDR3 is TGTGCCAGCAGTGAAGACAGGGTACGGCAGCCCCAGCATTTT.

The chain joins TRBV25-1 to TRBJ1-3; D unresolved. CDR3 size: 14 residues. Trimming removed 7 bases at V and 0 bases at J, with 10 bases between. The V gene's germline CDR1 is MGHDK and CDR2 SYGVNS. CDR3 bases: TGTGCCAGCAATCGGGCCGGCTCTGGAAACACCATATATTTT. Translating gives CASNRAGSGNTIYF.

V is TRBV10-3 and J is TRBJ2-6; no reliable D call. The CDR3 is 13 amino acids. CDR1 is ENHRY and CDR2 is SYGVKD in the germline V gene. V was pared by 10 bases and J by 0 bases, with 7 bases between. The CDR3 nucleotides are TGTGCCAGTGCCAGCTCTGGGGCCAACGTCCTGACTTTC. The encoded protein is CASASSGANVLTF.

The count of this clone is one. The rearrangement joins TRBV29-1 to TRBJ2-7; D not certain. CDR1 and CDR2 (germline): SQVTM, ANQGSEA. V dropped 4 bases and J dropped 1 base, with 8 bases sitting between them. This CDR3 spans 12 amino acids. The CDR3 bases are TGCAGCGTTGCCCACCGGTCCTACGAGCAGTACTTC. It encodes CSVAHRSYEQYF.

The rearrangement links TRBV4-3 to TRBJ2-1; D call uncertain. There are 15 residues in the CDR3. Trimming cost V 0 bases and J 9 bases, with 15 bases left between them. Germline-derived CDR1 and CDR2 are LGHNA and YSLEER. The CDR3 protein is CASSQEASMFGEQFF. For the CDR3, the DNA is TGCGCCAGCAGCCAAGAGGCTAGTATGTTCGGTGAGCAGTTCTTC.

The rearrangement uses TRBV29-1 and TRBJ2-7; D unresolved. The CDR3 sequence is 12 residues long. Deletions cut 2 bases from V and 1 base from J, with 6 bases between. Germline V lookup: CDR1 SQVTM, CDR2 ANQGSEA. In DNA form, the CDR3 reads TGCAGCGTTGAATTTAAGTCCTACGAGCAGTACTTC. Its translation is CSVEFKSYEQYF.

The rearrangement joins TRBV10-3 to TRBJ1-1; D is uncertain. Trimming removed 4 bases from V and 0 bases from J, with 9 bases in between. The CDR3 extends over 14 amino acids. Germline V gene sequence: CDR1 ENHRY, CDR2 SYGVKD. The CDR3 is CAISVGILNTEAFF. CDR3 DNA sequence: TGTGCCATCAGTGTAGGGATCTTGAACACTGAAGCTTTCTTT.

This sequence joins TRBV7-2 and TRBJ2-3; 13 bases match TRBD2. The germline gives CDR1 SGHTA, CDR2 FQGNSA. V shed 1 base, J shed 6 bases, and the junction held 13 bases outside the gene matches. The CDR3 is made up of 19 amino acids. The CDR3 DNA reads TGTGCCAGCAGCTTAGTTTCCCTGCTACTAGCGGGAGGGCCCGATACGCAGTATTTT. It specifies CASSLVSLLLAGGPDTQYF. Full variable domain (rest looked up from reference TRBV7-2 and TRBJ2-3): GAGVSQSPSNKVTEKGKDVELRCDPISGHTALYWYRQSLGQGLEFLIYFQGNSAPDKSGLPSDRFSAERTGGSVSTLTIQRTQQEDSAVYLCASSLVSLLLAGGPDTQYFGPGTRLTVL.

V is TRBV5-1 and J is TRBJ1-5; D gene ambiguous. The CDR3 length is 15 residues. With 3 bases removed from V and 0 bases from J, the gap between germline ends came to 10 bases. Per the germline V gene, CDR1 is SGHRS and CDR2 is YFSETQ. This CDR3 reads CASSYMGYSNQPQHF. The CDR3 coding sequence is TGCGCCAGCAGCTACATGGGGTATAGCAATCAGCCCCAGCATTTT.

As regards this clone: Other DNA sequences in this sample translate to the same CDR3. V and J are TRBV30 and TRBJ2-7, with TRBD1 identical over 10 bases. Germline lookup yields CDR1 GTSNPN and CDR2 SVGIG (reference sequence). V dropped 3 bases and J dropped 3; count of bases not matched to a gene: 2. The CDR3 runs 13 residues. CDR3 DNA sequence: TGTGCCTGGAGCCGGGACAGGGGCTACGAGCAGTACTTC. Protein sequence: CAWSRDRGYEQYF. Combining the CDR3 with reference TRBV30 and TRBJ2-7 gives the whole variable domain SQTIHQWPATLVQPVGSPLSLECTVEGTSNPNLYWYRQAAGRGLQLLFYSVGIGQISSEVPQNLSASRPQDRQFILSSKKLLLSDSGFYLCAWSRDRGYEQYFGPGTRLTVT.

This clone was seen more than once but under ten times. This chain connects TRBV6-5 to TRBJ2-7; 11 bases align to TRBD2. V trimming: 2 bases; J trimming: 7 bases; junction bases outside the gene matches: 10. Germline V CDR1 and CDR2: MNHEY, SVGAGI. The CDR3 spans 16 residues. The CDR3 nucleotides read TGTGCCAGCAGTTACCGGCTTTCGGGACTAGCGGCTGAGCAGTACTTC. Translated, it gives CASSYRLSGLAAEQYF.

This clone has a single count. The chain employs TRBV6-6 and TRBJ1-2; weak D call: TRBD1 (6 bases). Germline assignment: CDR1 MNHNY and CDR2 SVGAGI (reference sequence). This CDR3 region has 14 residues. V dropped 2 bases and J dropped 7 bases, with 14 bases sitting between them. This CDR3 is CASSYNGGKSGYTF. The DNA for the CDR3 is TGTGCCAGCAGTTACAACGGGGGCAAGAGTGGCTACACCTTC.

This chain joins TRBV29-1 and TRBJ2-5, with 10 bases aligning to TRBD2. The V gene end was trimmed by 6 bases and the J gene end by 1 base; junction bases not matched to a gene: 5. This CDR3 region has 14 residues. Germline-derived CDR1 and CDR2 are SQVTM and ANQGSEA. As DNA, the CDR3 is TGCAGCGTGAGACTAGCGGGCTTCCAAGAGACCCAGTACTTC. It translates to CSVRLAGFQETQYF.

This sequence joins TRBV28 and TRBJ1-5; D is possibly TRBD1 (6 bases). Looked up from germline, CDR1 is MDHEN and CDR2 is SYDVKM. The CDR3 is 17 residues long. V shed 5 bases and J shed 3 bases, with 20 bases lying between them. The chain's CDR3 is CASSPLRGQSLNQPQHF. CDR3 sequence (DNA): TGTGCCAGCAGTCCTCTCCGGGGGCAGAGCCTCAATCAGCCCCAGCATTTT.

The chain uses TRBV5-6 and TRBJ1-2; D not certain. V lost 0 bases and J lost 2, with 8 bases in between. Germline CDR1 SGHDT, CDR2 YYEEEE. The CDR3 has 14 residues. CDR3 sequence reads: CASSLVGSNYGYTF. The CDR3 nucleotides read TGTGCCAGCAGCTTGGTAGGGTCCAACTATGGCTACACCTTC.

Remarks on this clone: The same CDR3 also results from other DNA sequences found in this sample. The chain combines TRBV27 with TRBJ2-7; 7 nucleotides agree with TRBD1. The CDR3 is 13 amino acids. Germline V CDR1 and CDR2: MNHEY, SMNVEV (reference sequence). Trimming at V came to 4 bases and at J to 1 base, leaving 1 base not matched to a gene. The CDR3 nucleotides read TGTGCCAGCAGTTCGGGACAGTCCTACGAGCAGTACTTC. Protein product: CASSSGQSYEQYF.

V usage is TRBV28 and J usage is TRBJ2-1; 14 bases line up with TRBD2. There are 17 residues in the CDR3. The trim removed 6 bases at V and 7 bases at J, leaving 11 bases unmatched. CDR1 and CDR2 from the germline V gene are MDHEN and SYDVKM. CDR3: CASRKQTSGRAKNEQFF. The CDR3 nucleotides are TGTGCCAGCAGGAAACAGACTAGCGGGAGGGCCAAGAATGAGCAGTTCTTC.

The chain's CDR3 is CASSFGGLEAEAFF. CDR3 sequence (DNA): TGTGCCAGCAGCTTCGGGGGGCTCGAGGCTGAAGCTTTCTTT. This chain links TRBV7-9 with TRBJ1-1; possibly TRBD1 for D (6 bases). CDR3 length: 14 residues. The germline gives CDR1 SEHNR, CDR2 FQNEAQ (reference sequence). The V end lost 3 bases, the J end lost 6 bases, and 14 bases lay between the germline ends.

The chain recombines TRBV5-1 with TRBJ1-4; a possible D gene is TRBD1 (5 bases). The germline V and J ends were trimmed by 3 bases and 4 bases, with 13 bases remaining between them. Germline lookup yields CDR1 SGHRS and CDR2 YFSETQ. This CDR3 is built from 15 residues. Here the CDR3 DNA reads TGCGCCAGCAGCTCGGGACGCACCGGTAATGAAAAACTGTTTTTT. Translating gives CASSSGRTGNEKLFF.

CDR3 sequence (DNA): TGTGCCTGGAGGACAAACTGGGGAGTGGGTCCTTACAATGAGCAGTTCTTC. It yields the protein CAWRTNWGVGPYNEQFF. The genes are TRBV30 and TRBJ2-1, with D possibly TRBD2 on 5 matching bases. Looked up from germline, CDR1 is GTSNPN and CDR2 is SVGIG (reference sequence). V was cut by 3 bases and J by 4 bases, with 22 bases left in between. This CDR3 region has 17 residues.

The gene calls are TRBV20-1 and TRBJ2-7, with D hard to call. V dropped 7 bases and J dropped 5 bases, with 12 bases sitting between them. From germline, CDR1 is DFQATT and CDR2 SNEGSKA (reference sequence). This CDR3 has 11 residues. This CDR3 reads CSVQGANEQYF. The CDR3 nucleotides are TGCAGTGTACAAGGAGCTAACGAGCAGTACTTC.

The rearrangement uses TRBV19 and TRBJ2-1, with 10 nucleotides matching TRBD2. CDR1 LNHDA and CDR2 SQIVND come from the germline V gene (reference sequence). Losses at the gene ends were 5 bases for V and 12 bases for J; bases not matched to a gene: 7. This CDR3 is built from 13 residues. CDR3 nucleotide sequence: TGTGCCAGTAGTGACCTAGCGGGAGTATGGCAGTTCTTC. It yields the protein CASSDLAGVWQFF. Together with reference TRBV19 and TRBJ2-1, the CDR3 gives the full variable domain: DGGITQSPKYLFRKEGQNVTLSCEQNLNHDAMYWYRQDPGQGLRLIYYSQIVNDFQKGDIAEGYSVSREKKESFPLTVTSAQKNPTAFYLCASSDLAGVWQFFGPGTRLTVL.